This T cell receptor (beta chain) was captured in a study of blood T cell repertoires in COVID-19. The CDR3 contains 16 residues. V shed 3 bases, J shed 7 bases, and the junction held 10 bases outside the gene matches. From germline, CDR1 is SGHKS and CDR2 YYEKEE (reference sequence). The data were produced by immunoSEQ multiplex PCR, yet TCRdb's version contains in-frame clones alone and is incomplete. This table has under 150,000 clones, 80% to 90% appearing once. The sequence was collected from a woman aged 55-69 years with COVID-19, enrolled during active disease. The rearrangement joins TRBV5-5 to TRBJ2-1, with 10 bases fitting TRBD2. Sequenced input: peripheral blood. CDR3 bases: TGTGCCAGCAGCTCCTTAGCGGGGGGTATAATAAATGAGCAGTTCTTC. It specifies CASSSLAGGIINEQFF.